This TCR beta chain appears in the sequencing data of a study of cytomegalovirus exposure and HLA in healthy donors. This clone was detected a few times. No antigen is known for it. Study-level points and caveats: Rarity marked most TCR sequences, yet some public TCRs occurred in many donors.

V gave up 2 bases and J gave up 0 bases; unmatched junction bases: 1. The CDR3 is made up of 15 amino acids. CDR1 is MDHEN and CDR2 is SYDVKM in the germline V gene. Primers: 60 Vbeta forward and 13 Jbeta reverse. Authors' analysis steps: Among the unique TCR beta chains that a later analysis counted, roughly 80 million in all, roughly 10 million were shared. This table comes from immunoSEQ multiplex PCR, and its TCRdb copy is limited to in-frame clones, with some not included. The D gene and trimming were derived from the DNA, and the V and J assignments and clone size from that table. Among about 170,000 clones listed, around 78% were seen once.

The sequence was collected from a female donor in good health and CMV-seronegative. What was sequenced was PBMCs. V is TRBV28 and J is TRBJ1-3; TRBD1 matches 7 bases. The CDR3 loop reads CASSLPGGSGNTIYF. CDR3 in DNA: TGTGCCAGCAGTTTACCAGGGGGCTCTGGAAACACCATATATTTT. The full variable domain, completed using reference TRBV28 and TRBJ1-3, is DVKVTQSSRYLVKRTGEKVFLECVQDMDHENMFWYRQDPGLGLRLIYFSYDVKMKEKGDIPEGYSVSREKKERFSLILESASTNQTSMYLCASSLPGGSGNTIYFGEGSWLTVV.